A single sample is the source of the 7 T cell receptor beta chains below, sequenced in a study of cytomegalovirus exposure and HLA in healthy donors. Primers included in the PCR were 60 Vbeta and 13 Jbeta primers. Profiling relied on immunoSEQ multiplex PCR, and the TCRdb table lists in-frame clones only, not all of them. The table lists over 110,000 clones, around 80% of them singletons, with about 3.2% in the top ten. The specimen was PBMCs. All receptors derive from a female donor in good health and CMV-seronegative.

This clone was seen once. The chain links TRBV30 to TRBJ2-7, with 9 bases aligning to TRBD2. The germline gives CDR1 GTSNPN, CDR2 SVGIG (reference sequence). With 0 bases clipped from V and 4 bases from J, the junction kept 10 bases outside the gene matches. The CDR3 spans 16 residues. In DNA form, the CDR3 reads TGTGCCTGGAGTGTATCCCTAGCGGGATGGAAATACGAGCAGTACTTC. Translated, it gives CAWSVSLAGWKYEQYF.

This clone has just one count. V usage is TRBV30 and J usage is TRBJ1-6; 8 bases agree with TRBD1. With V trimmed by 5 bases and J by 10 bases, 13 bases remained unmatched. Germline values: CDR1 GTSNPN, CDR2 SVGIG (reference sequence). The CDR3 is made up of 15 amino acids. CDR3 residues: CAWCFGQGGSSPLHF. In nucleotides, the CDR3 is TGTGCCTGGTGTTTTGGACAGGGAGGGAGCTCACCCCTCCACTTT.

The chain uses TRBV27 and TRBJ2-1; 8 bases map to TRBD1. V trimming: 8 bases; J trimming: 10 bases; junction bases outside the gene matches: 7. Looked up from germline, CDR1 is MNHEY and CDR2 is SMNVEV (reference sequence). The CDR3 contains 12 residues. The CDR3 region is CASSTGVREQFF. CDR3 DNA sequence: TGTGCCAGCTCGACAGGGGTGCGCGAGCAGTTCTTC.

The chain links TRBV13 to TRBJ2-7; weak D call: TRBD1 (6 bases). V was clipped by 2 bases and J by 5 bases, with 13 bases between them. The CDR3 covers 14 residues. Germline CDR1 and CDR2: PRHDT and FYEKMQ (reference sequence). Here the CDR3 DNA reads TGTGCCAGCAGCTTATTAGGACAGACCAACGAGCAGTACTTC. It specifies CASSLLGQTNEQYF.

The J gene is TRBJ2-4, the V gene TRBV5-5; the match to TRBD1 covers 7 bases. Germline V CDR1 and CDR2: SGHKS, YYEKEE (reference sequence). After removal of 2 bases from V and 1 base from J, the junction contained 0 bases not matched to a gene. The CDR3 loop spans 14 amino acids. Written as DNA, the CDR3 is TGTGCCAGCAGCTTACAGGGGGCCAAAAACATTCAGTACTTC. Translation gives CASSLQGAKNIQYF.

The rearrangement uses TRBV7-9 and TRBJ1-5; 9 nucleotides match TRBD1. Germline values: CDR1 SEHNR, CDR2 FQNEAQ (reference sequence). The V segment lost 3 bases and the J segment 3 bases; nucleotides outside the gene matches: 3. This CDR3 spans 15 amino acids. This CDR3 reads CASSFGTGNNQPQHF. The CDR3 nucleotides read TGTGCCAGCAGCTTCGGGACAGGGAACAATCAGCCCCAGCATTTT.

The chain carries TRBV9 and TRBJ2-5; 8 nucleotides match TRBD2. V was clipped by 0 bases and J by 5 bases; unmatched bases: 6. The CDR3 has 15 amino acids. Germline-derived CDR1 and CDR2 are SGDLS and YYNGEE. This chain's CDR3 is CASSVGTSTGETQYF. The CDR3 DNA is TGTGCCAGCAGCGTAGGGACTAGCACAGGGGAGACCCAGTACTTC.